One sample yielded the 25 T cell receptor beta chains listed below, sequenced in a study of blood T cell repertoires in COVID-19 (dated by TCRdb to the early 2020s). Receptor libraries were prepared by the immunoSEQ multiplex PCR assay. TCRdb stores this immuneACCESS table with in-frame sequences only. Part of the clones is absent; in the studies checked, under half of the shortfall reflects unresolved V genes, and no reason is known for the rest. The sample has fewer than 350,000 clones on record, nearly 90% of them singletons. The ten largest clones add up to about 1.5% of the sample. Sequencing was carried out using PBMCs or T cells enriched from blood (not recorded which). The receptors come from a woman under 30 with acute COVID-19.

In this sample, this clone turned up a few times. This CDR3 is CASNRGGNTIYF. The CDR3 bases are TGTGCCAGCAACAGGGGAGGAAACACCATATATTTT. This chain links TRBV3-1 (or the pseudogene TRBV3-2) with TRBJ1-3; 7 bases line up with TRBD1. CDR3 length: 12 residues. Germline V lookup: CDR1 LGHDT, CDR2 YNNKEL (reference sequence). Trimming took 7 bases from V and 4 from J; bases not matched to a gene: 1.

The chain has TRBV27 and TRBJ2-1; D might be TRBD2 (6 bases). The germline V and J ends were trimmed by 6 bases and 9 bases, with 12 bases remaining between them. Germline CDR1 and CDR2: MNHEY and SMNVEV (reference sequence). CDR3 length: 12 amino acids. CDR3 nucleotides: TGTGCCAGCAGATGGGGGGTTGGTGAGCAGTTCTTC. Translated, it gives CASRWGVGEQFF.

CDR3 sequence (DNA): TGTGCCAGCAGCCAAGGAGGGACCCAGTACTTC. It translates to CASSQGGTQYF. The rearrangement uses TRBV14 and TRBJ2-5; D gene unclear. V was cut by 1 base and J by 7 bases, with 4 bases left in between. The CDR3 sequence is 11 residues long. The V gene's germline CDR1 is SGHDN and CDR2 FVKESK. The full variable domain, rest sourced from reference TRBV14 and TRBJ2-5, is EAGVTQFPSHSVIEKGQTVTLRCDPISGHDNLYWYRRVMGKEIKFLLHFVKESKQDESGMPNNRFLAERTGGTYSTLKVQPAELEDSGVYFCASSQGGTQYFGPGTRLLVL.

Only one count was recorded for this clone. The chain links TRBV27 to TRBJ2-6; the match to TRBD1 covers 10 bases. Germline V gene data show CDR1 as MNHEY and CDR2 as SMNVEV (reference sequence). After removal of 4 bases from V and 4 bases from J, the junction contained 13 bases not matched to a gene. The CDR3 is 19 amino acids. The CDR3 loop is CASSSKTTGTGAGANVLTF. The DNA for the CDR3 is TGTGCCAGCAGTTCAAAAACCACCGGGACAGGGGCCGGGGCCAACGTCCTGACTTTC. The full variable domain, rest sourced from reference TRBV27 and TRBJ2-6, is EAQVTQNPRYLITVTGKKLTVTCSQNMNHEYMSWYRQDPGLGLRQIYYSMNVEVTDKGDVPEGYKVSRKEKRNFPLILESPSPNQTSLYFCASSSKTTGTGAGANVLTFGAGSRLTVL.

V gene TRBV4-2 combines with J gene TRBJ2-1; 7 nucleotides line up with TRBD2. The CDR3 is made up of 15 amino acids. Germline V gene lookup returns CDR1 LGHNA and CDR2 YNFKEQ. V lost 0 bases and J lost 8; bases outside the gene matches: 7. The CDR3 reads CASSQDGRGVDEQFF. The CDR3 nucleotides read TGTGCCAGCAGCCAAGATGGCCGGGGGGTGGATGAGCAGTTCTTC.

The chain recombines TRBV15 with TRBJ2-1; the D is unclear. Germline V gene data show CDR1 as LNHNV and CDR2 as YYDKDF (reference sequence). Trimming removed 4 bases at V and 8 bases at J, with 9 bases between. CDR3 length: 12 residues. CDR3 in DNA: TGTGCCACCAGCAAGCGTAAGGATGAGCAGTTCTTC. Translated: CATSKRKDEQFF. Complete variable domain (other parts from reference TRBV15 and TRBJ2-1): DAMVIQNPRYQVTQFGKPVTLSCSQTLNHNVMYWYQQKSSQAPKLLFHYYDKDFNNEADTPDNFQSRRPNTSFCFLDIRSPGLGDTAMYLCATSKRKDEQFFGPGTRLTVL.

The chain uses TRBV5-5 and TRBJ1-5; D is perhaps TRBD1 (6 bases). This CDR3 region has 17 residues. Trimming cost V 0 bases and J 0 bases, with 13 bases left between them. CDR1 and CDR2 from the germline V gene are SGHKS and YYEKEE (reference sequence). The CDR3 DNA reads TGTGCCAGCAGCTTGGGCCTTACAGGGAATAGCAATCAGCCCCAGCATTTT. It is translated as CASSLGLTGNSNQPQHF.

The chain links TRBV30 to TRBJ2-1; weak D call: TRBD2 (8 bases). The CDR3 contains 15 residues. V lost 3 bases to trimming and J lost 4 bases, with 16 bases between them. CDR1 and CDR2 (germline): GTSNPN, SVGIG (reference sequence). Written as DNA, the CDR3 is TGTGCCTGGAGCGGGGGGGCAGGGGGGTACAATGAGCAGTTCTTC. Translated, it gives CAWSGGAGGYNEQFF.

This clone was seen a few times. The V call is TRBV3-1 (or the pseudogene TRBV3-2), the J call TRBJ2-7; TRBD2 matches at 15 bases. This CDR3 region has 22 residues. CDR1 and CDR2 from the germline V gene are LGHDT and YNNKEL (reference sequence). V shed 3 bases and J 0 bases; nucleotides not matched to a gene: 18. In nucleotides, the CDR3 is TGTGCCAGCAGCCACTGGGGACTAGCGGGAGGAACGGACCCGGGGCTCTCCTACGAGCAGTACTTC. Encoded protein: CASSHWGLAGGTDPGLSYEQYF.

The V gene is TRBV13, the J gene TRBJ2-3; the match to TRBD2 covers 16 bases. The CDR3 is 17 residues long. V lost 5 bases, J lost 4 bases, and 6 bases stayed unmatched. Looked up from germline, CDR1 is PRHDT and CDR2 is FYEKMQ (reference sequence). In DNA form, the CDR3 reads TGTGCCAGCAGCCTTGGGACTAGCGGGAGGGTGGCAGATACGCAGTATTTT. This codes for CASSLGTSGRVADTQYF.

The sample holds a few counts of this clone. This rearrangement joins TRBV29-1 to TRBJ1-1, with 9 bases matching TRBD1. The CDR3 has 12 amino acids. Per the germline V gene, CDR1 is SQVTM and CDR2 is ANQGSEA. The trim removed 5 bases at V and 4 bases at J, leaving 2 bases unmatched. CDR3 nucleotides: TGCAGCGTTCGGGACAGGGTCACTGAAGCTTTCTTT. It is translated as CSVRDRVTEAFF.

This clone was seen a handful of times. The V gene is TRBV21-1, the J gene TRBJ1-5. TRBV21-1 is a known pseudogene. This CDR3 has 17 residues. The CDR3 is CASSPEKSASGIQPQHF. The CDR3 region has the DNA TGTGCCAGCAGCCCTGAGAAATCGGCCTCGGGTATTCAGCCCCAGCATTTT.

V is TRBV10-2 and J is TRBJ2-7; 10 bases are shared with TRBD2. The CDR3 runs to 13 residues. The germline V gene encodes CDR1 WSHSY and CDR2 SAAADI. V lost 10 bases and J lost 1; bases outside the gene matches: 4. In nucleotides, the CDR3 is TGCGCCACCCTAGCGGGAGTTTCCTACGAGCAGTACTTC. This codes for CATLAGVSYEQYF.

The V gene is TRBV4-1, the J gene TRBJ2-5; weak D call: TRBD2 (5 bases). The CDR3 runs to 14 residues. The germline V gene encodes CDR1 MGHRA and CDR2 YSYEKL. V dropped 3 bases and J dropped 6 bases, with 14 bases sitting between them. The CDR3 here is CASSHLAREQTQYF. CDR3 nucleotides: TGCGCCAGCAGCCATTTGGCGAGGGAACAGACCCAGTACTTC.

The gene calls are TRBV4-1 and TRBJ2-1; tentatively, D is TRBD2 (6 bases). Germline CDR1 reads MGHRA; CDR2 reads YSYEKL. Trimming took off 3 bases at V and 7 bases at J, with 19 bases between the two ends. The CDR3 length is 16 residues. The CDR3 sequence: CASSQVMGGNGNEQFF. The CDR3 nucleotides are TGCGCCAGCAGCCAGGTGATGGGCGGGAACGGGAATGAGCAGTTCTTC.

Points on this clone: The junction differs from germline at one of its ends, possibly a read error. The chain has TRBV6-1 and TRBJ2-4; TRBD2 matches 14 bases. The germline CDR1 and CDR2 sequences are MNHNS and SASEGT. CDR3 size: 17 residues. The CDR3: CASSDLTSGRARNIQYF. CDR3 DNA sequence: TGTGCCAGCAGTGACTTGACTAGCGGGAGGGCCAGAAACATTCAGTACTTC.

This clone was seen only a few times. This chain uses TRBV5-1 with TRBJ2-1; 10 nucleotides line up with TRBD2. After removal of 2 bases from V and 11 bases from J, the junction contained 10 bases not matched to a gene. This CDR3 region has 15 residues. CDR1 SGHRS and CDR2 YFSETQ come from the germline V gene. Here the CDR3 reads CASSFLLAGVVQQFF. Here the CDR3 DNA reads TGCGCCAGCAGCTTTCTCCTAGCGGGAGTTGTGCAGCAGTTCTTC.

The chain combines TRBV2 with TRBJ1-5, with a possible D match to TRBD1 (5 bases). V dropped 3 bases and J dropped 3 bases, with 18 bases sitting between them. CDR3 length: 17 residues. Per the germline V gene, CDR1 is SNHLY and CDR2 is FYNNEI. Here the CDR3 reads CASSDPRRGPLNQPQHF. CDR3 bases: TGTGCCAGCAGTGACCCCCGGCGGGGCCCGCTCAATCAGCCCCAGCATTTT. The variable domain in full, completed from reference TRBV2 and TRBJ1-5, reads EPEVTQTPSHQVTQMGQEVILRCVPISNHLYFYWYRQILGQKVEFLVSFYNNEISEKSEIFDDQFSVERPDGSNFTLKIRSTKLEDSAMYFCASSDPRRGPLNQPQHFGDGTRLSIL.

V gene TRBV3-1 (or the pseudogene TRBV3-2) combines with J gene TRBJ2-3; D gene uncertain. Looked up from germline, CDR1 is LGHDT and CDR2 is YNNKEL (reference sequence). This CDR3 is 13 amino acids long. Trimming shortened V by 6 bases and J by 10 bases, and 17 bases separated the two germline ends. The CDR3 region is CASSSSTSLAQYF. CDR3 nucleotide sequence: TGTGCCAGCAGTTCCTCGACTTCTTTGGCGCAGTATTTT.

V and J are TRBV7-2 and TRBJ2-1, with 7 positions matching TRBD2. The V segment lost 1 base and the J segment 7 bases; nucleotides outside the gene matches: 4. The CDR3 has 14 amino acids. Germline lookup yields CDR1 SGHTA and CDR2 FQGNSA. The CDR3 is CASSLERGRNEQFF. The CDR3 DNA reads TGTGCCAGCAGCTTAGAGCGGGGCAGGAATGAGCAGTTCTTC.

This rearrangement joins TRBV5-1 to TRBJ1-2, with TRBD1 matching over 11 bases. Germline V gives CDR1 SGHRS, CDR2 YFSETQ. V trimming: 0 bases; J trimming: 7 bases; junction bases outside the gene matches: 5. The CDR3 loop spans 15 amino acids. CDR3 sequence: CASSLGTGGIGGYTF. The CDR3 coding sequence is TGCGCCAGCAGCTTGGGGACAGGGGGCATAGGTGGCTACACCTTC.

The CDR3 bases are TGCGCCAGCAGCCCCGGGACATCGAACACTGAAGCTTTCTTT. Amino acids: CASSPGTSNTEAFF. The rearrangement links TRBV5-1 to TRBJ1-1, with D maybe TRBD1 (6 bases). The germline V and J ends were trimmed by 4 bases and 1 base, with 11 bases remaining between them. The CDR3 length is 14 residues. The V gene's germline CDR1 is SGHRS and CDR2 YFSETQ.

As DNA, the CDR3 is TGCGCCAGCAGCGCGGGACTCACAGATACGCAGTATTTT. Its protein product is CASSAGLTDTQYF. This chain connects TRBV5-1 to TRBJ2-3; D is possibly TRBD2 (6 bases). Per the germline V gene, CDR1 is SGHRS and CDR2 is YFSETQ. This CDR3 comprises 13 residues. V was pared by 4 bases and J by 2 bases, with 8 bases between.

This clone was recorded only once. DNA for the CDR3: TGTGCCAGCAGCCCTAGCGGGAAGACTTACGAGCAGTACTTC. The encoded protein is CASSPSGKTYEQYF. The V call is TRBV11-2, the J call TRBJ2-7; TRBD2 matches 9 bases. CDR1 and CDR2 (germline): SGHAT, FQNNGV. V gave up 5 bases and J gave up 4 bases; unmatched junction bases: 6. CDR3 length equals 14 residues.

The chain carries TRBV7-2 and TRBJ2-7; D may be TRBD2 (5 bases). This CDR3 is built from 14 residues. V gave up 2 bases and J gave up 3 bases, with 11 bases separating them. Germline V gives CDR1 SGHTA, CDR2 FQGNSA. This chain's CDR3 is CASSLLGEGYEQYF. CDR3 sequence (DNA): TGTGCCAGCAGCTTATTGGGAGAGGGCTACGAGCAGTACTTC. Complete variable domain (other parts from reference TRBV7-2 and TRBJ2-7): GAGVSQSPSNKVTEKGKDVELRCDPISGHTALYWYRQSLGQGLEFLIYFQGNSAPDKSGLPSDRFSAERTGGSVSTLTIQRTQQEDSAVYLCASSLLGEGYEQYFGPGTRLTVT.